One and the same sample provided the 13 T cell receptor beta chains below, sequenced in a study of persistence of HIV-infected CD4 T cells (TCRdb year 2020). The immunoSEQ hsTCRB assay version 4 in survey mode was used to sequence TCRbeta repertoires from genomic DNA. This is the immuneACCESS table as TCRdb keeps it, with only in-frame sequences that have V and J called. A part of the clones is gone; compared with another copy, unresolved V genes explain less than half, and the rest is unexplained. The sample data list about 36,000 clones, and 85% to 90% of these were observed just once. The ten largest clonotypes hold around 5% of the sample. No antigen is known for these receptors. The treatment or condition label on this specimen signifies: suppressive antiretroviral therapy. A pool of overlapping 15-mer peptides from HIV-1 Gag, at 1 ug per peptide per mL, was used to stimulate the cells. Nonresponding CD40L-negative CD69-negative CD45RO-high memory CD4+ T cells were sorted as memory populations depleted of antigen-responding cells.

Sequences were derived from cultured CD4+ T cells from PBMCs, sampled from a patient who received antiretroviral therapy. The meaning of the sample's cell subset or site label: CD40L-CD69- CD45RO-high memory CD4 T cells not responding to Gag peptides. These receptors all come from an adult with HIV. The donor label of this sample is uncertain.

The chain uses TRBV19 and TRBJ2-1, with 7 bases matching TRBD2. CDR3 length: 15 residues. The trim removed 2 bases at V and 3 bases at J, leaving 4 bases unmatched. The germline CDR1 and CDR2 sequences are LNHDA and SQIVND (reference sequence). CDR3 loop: CASSIRWGGYNEQFF. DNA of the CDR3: TGTGCCAGTAGTATAAGGTGGGGGGGCTACAATGAGCAGTTCTTC.

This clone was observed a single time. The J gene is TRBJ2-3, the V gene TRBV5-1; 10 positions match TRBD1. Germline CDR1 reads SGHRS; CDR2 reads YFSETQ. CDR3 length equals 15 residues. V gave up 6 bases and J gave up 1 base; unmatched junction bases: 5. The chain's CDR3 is CASNFGTGGTDTQYF. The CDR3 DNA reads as TGCGCCAGCAACTTCGGGACAGGGGGCACAGATACGCAGTATTTT.

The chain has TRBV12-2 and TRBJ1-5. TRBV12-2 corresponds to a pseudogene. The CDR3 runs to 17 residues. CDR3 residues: CASRLGLGMERRQPQHF. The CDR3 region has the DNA TGTGCAAGTCGCTTAGGGTTGGGTATGGAGCGGCGTCAGCCCCAGCATTTT.

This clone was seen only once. CDR3 sequence (DNA): TGTGCCAGCAGCCCCACGGACAGGGGGCAGGACGAGCAGTACTTC. Translating gives CASSPTDRGQDEQYF. The chain is built from TRBV7-7 and TRBJ2-7, with TRBD1 matching 11 bases. This CDR3 comprises 15 residues. Germline lookup yields CDR1 SSHAT and CDR2 FNYEAQ (reference sequence). Unmatched junction bases numbered 8, after V lost 5 bases and J lost 5 bases.

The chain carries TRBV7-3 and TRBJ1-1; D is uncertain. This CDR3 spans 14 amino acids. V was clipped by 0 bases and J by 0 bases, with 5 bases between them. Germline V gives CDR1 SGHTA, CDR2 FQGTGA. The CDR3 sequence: CASSLTALNTEAFF. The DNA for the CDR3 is TGTGCCAGCAGCTTAACGGCCTTGAACACTGAAGCTTTCTTT.

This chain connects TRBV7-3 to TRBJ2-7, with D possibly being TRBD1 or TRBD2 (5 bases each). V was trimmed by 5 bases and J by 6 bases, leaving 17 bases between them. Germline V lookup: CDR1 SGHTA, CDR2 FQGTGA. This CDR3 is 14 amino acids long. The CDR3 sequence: CASSILGTSSEQYF. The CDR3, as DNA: TGTGCCAGCAGCATTTTAGGGACCTCTAGCGAGCAGTACTTC.

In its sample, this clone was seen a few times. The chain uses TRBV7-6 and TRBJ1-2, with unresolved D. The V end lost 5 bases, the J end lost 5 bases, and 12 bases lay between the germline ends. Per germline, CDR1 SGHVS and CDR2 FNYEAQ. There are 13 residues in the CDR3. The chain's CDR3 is CASSPYNGYGYTF. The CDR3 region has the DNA TGTGCCAGCAGCCCATACAACGGGTATGGCTACACCTTC. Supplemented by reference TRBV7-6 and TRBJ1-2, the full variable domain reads GAGVSQSPRYKVTKRGQDVALRCDPISGHVSLYWYRQALGQGPEFLTYFNYEAQQDKSGLPNDRFSAERPEGSISTLTIQRTEQRDSAMYRCASSPYNGYGYTFGSGTRLTVV.

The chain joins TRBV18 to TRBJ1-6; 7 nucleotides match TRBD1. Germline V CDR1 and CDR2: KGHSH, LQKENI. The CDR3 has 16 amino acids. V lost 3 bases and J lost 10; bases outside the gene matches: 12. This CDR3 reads CASSPRDREEFSPLHF. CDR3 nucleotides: TGTGCCAGCTCACCGCGGGACAGAGAAGAGTTCTCACCCCTCCACTTT.

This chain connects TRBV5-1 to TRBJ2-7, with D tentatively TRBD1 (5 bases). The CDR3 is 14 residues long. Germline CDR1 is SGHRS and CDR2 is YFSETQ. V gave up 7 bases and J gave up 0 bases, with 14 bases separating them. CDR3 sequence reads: CASQGSPSSYEQYF. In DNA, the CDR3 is TGCGCCAGCCAGGGATCCCCGAGCTCCTACGAGCAGTACTTC.

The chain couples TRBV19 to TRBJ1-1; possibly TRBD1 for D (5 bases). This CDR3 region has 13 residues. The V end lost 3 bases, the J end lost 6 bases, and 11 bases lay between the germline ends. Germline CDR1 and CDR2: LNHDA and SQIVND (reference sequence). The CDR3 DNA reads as TGTGCCAGTAGTATGGGCAGGGTGGCTGAAGCTTTCTTT. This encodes CASSMGRVAEAFF.

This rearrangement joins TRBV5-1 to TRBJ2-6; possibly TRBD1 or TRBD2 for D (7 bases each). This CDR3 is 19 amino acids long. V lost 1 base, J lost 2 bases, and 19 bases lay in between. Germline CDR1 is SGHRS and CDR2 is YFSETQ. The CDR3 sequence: CASSLSPAAGGAGANVLTF. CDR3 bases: TGCGCCAGCAGCTTGTCCCCCGCGGCAGGGGGGGCTGGGGCCAACGTCCTGACTTTC.

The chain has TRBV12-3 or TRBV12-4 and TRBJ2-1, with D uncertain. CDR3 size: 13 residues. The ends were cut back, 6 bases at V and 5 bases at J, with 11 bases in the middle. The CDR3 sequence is CASSLRHNNEQFF. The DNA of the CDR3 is TGTGCCAGCAGCCTCCGACACAACAATGAGCAGTTCTTC.

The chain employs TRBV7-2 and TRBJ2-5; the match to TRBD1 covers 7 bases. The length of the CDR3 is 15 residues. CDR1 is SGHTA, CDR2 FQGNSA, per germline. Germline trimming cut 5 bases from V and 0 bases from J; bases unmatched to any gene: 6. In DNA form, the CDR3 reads TGTGCCAGCAGCCGGACGGACAGGTACCAAGAGACCCAGTACTTC. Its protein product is CASSRTDRYQETQYF.